This T cell receptor beta chain originates from a study of cytomegalovirus exposure and HLA in healthy donors. PCR primers comprised 60 Vbeta and 13 Jbeta primers. Using immunoSEQ multiplex PCR, the repertoire was profiled, and TCRdb retains in-frame clones only, with some absent. The sample consists of more than 95,000 clones, approximately 69% of them appearing once. Germline V gene data show CDR1 as SGDLS and CDR2 as YYNGEE. The V and J ends lost 4 bases and 2 bases respectively, with 9 bases between them. This CDR3 is built from 13 residues. Findings and caveats of the study: In a later analysis, at a false discovery rate of 0.05, roughly 17,000 TCR beta sequences were associated with HLA alleles. A missense variant in DCLRE1C was later tied to TCR beta V- and J-gene trimming. Excluded: some indistinguishable V segments such as TRBV6-2 and TRBV6-3.

Note on this clone: Its antigen is still unknown. The sample carries other DNA sequences with the same CDR3.

This chain links TRBV9 with TRBJ2-5; tentative D call: TRBD1 (6 bases). The sequence was collected from a middle-aged man in good health and CMV-seropositive. Specimen: PBMCs. CDR3 bases: TGTGCCAGCAGCTTCGGACAGCAAGAGACCCAGTACTTC. This translates into CASSFGQQETQYF.